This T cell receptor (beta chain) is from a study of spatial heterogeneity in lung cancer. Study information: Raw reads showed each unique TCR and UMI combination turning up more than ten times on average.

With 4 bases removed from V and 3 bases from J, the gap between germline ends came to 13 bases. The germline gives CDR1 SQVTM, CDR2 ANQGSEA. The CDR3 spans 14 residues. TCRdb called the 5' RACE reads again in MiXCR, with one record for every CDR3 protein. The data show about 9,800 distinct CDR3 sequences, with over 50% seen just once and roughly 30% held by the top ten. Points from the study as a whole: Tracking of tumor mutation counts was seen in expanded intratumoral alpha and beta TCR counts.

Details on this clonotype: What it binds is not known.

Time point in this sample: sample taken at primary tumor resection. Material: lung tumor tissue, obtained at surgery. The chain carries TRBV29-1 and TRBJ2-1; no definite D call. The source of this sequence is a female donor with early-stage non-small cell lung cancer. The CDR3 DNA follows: TGCAGCGTTGTTTGGCGGAGTTTCTACAATGAGCAGTTCTTC. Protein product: CSVVWRSFYNEQFF.